These 21 T cell receptor beta chains were all obtained from the same sample, sequenced in a study of CD8 T cells in Susac syndrome. Random-hexamer reverse transcription was applied to about 0.45 to 1 ug RNA. TCRdb analysed the immunoSEQ multiplex PCR reads with MiXCR anew, one entry per CDR3 protein. The table has some 200,000 distinct CDR3 sequences, 90% to 96% seen once; the top ten hold around 0.096%. Sequencing input: CD4+ T cells from PBMCs. Source of these receptors: a human donor with Susac syndrome.

This chain connects TRBV20-1 to TRBJ2-2, with 8 bases identical to TRBD2. With 0 bases clipped from V and 0 bases from J, the junction kept 6 bases outside the gene matches. The CDR3 is 17 residues long. CDR1 DFQATT and CDR2 SNEGSKA come from the germline V gene (reference sequence). The CDR3 DNA is TGCAGTGCTAGAGACTTGCGGGGGGACCCGAACACCGGGGAGCTGTTTTTT. The encoded protein is CSARDLRGDPNTGELFF.

The rearrangement links TRBV20-1 to TRBJ2-2; TRBD1 might be the D (5 bases). The CDR3 covers 14 residues. CDR1 and CDR2 from the germline V gene are DFQATT and SNEGSKA (reference sequence). V was clipped by 4 bases and J by 7 bases, with 16 bases between them. The CDR3 protein is CSATDGRVNGELFF. The CDR3 DNA reads as TGCAGTGCTACCGACGGCAGGGTAAACGGGGAGCTGTTTTTT.

The J gene is TRBJ1-4, the V gene TRBV7-2, with D possibly being TRBD1 (5 bases). This CDR3 contains 14 residues. V was pared by 5 bases and J by 7 bases, with 14 bases between. Germline lookup yields CDR1 SGHTA and CDR2 FQGNSA. CDR3: CASSPARGGEKLFF. The CDR3 DNA reads TGTGCCAGCAGCCCGGCAAGGGGCGGTGAAAAACTGTTTTTT.

This clonotype was seen a few times. As DNA, the CDR3 is TGCAGTGCTAGAGATACTTTAGGAGAGACCCAGTACTTC. It codes for CSARDTLGETQYF. The chain combines TRBV20-1 with TRBJ2-5; D unresolved. The germline V gene encodes CDR1 DFQATT and CDR2 SNEGSKA (reference sequence). The V end lost 0 bases, the J end lost 4 bases, and 9 bases lay between the germline ends. The CDR3 is made up of 13 amino acids.

The V call is TRBV20-1, the J call TRBJ1-4; no clear D. Trimming took 3 bases from V and 5 from J, leaving 7 bases between them. The V gene's germline CDR1 is DFQATT and CDR2 SNEGSKA (reference sequence). The CDR3 spans 12 residues. CDR3 protein: CSASPGNEKLFF. In DNA, the CDR3 is TGCAGTGCTAGTCCCGGGAATGAAAAACTGTTTTTT.

The chain employs TRBV5-1 and TRBJ1-3; TRBD1 is a possible D gene (5 bases). Germline V gene lookup returns CDR1 SGHRS and CDR2 YFSETQ. The germline V and J ends were trimmed by 0 bases and 3 bases, with 16 bases remaining between them. The CDR3 is 17 residues long. CDR3: CASSLVGGEQDGNTIYF. CDR3 sequence (DNA): TGCGCCAGCAGCTTGGTCGGGGGGGAGCAAGATGGAAACACCATATATTTT.

This clonotype appeared once. The chain uses TRBV6-5 and TRBJ2-3, with D perhaps assigned TRBD1 or TRBD2 (5 bases each). V shed 6 bases and J shed 2 bases, with 12 bases lying between them. From germline, CDR1 is MNHEY and CDR2 SVGAGI. The CDR3 extends over 14 amino acids. The CDR3 DNA reads as TGTGCCAGCAGCTCCGGGGCTCACACAGATACGCAGTATTTT. Translation gives CASSSGAHTDTQYF.

The chain uses TRBV4-2 and TRBJ2-1, with D perhaps TRBD2 (5 bases). The germline V gene encodes CDR1 LGHNA and CDR2 YNFKEQ. The CDR3 is 13 amino acids. V was shortened by 1 base and J by 6 bases, with 7 bases between the two germline ends. CDR3 amino acids: CASSQGAGNEQFF. DNA of the CDR3: TGTGCCAGCAGCCAAGGTGCGGGCAATGAGCAGTTCTTC.

The chain has TRBV29-1 and TRBJ2-2; D is possibly TRBD1 (5 bases). Looked up from germline, CDR1 is SQVTM and CDR2 is ANQGSEA. Trimming shortened V by 2 bases and J by 0 bases, and 10 bases separated the two germline ends. The CDR3 contains 15 residues. The CDR3 nucleotides read TGCAGCGTTGAAACGGTGACAGCGAACACCGGGGAGCTGTTTTTT. This gives the protein CSVETVTANTGELFF.

V usage is TRBV20-1 and J usage is TRBJ1-5; TRBD1 matches at 9 bases. There are 14 residues in the CDR3. V lost 6 bases, J lost 5 bases, and 8 bases stayed unmatched. Germline V gene sequence: CDR1 DFQATT, CDR2 SNEGSKA (reference sequence). DNA of the CDR3: TGCAGTGCCCACAGGGGGCCGTTCGATCAGCCCCAGCATTTT. This codes for CSAHRGPFDQPQHF.

This sequence joins TRBV15 and TRBJ1-4; D is unclear. V was clipped by 2 bases and J by 0 bases, with 4 bases between them. This CDR3 is built from 14 residues. Germline V CDR1 and CDR2: LNHNV, YYDKDF (reference sequence). The CDR3 DNA reads as TGTGCCACCAGCAGAAGTGCAACTAATGAAAAACTGTTTTTT. This encodes CATSRSATNEKLFF.

This chain connects TRBV5-1 to TRBJ1-6; no reliable D call. This CDR3 spans 13 amino acids. The V and J ends lost 1 base and 8 bases respectively, with 7 bases between them. The germline gives CDR1 SGHRS, CDR2 YFSETQ. In nucleotides, the CDR3 is TGCGCCAGCAGCTTGTCACCCTATTCACCCCTCCACTTT. Residues: CASSLSPYSPLHF.

V gene TRBV30 combines with J gene TRBJ2-1; D remains unclear. The ends were cut back, 3 bases at V and 5 bases at J, with 14 bases in the middle. The CDR3 contains 14 residues. CDR1 is GTSNPN, CDR2 SVGIG, per germline (reference sequence). The CDR3: CAWSPQLVNNEQFF. As DNA, the CDR3 is TGTGCCTGGAGCCCCCAGTTGGTAAACAATGAGCAGTTCTTC. The whole variable domain, filled in from reference TRBV30 and TRBJ2-1, reads SQTIHQWPATLVQPVGSPLSLECTVEGTSNPNLYWYRQAAGRGLQLLFYSVGIGQISSEVPQNLSASRPQDRQFILSSKKLLLSDSGFYLCAWSPQLVNNEQFFGPGTRLTVL.

The chain recombines TRBV28 with TRBJ1-2; D possibly corresponds to TRBD1 (5 bases). The V and J ends lost 4 bases and 4 bases respectively, with 13 bases between them. This CDR3 is built from 14 residues. Germline assignment: CDR1 MDHEN and CDR2 SYDVKM. The CDR3 sequence: CASSWGIPRYGYTF. CDR3 coding DNA: TGTGCCAGCAGTTGGGGGATCCCCCGCTATGGCTACACCTTC.

V and J are TRBV7-2 and TRBJ2-5, with 7 bases aligning to TRBD1. The germline V gene has CDR1 SGHTA and CDR2 FQGNSA. The CDR3 spans 14 residues. V trimming: 5 bases; J trimming: 3 bases; junction bases outside the gene matches: 6. The CDR3 loop reads CASSPQGREETQYF. The CDR3 region has the DNA TGTGCCAGCAGCCCACAGGGGCGGGAAGAGACCCAGTACTTC.

This chain connects TRBV30 to TRBJ1-2; 9 bases are a match to TRBD1. The CDR3 is 14 amino acids. The germline V gene encodes CDR1 GTSNPN and CDR2 SVGIG (reference sequence). V lost 8 bases to trimming and J lost 8 bases; unmatched junction nucleotides: 15. The CDR3 here is CAHNVLQGAGGYTF. The CDR3 DNA follows: TGTGCCCACAACGTCCTACAGGGGGCTGGGGGCTACACCTTC.

The chain is built from TRBV20-1 and TRBJ2-7; maybe TRBD2 (6 bases). V lost 6 bases to trimming and J lost 2 bases, with 17 bases between them. Per germline, CDR1 DFQATT and CDR2 SNEGSKA (reference sequence). CDR3 length: 14 amino acids. The CDR3 nucleotides are TGCAGTGCCCGAAGGAGGGAAAAGACCTACGAGCAGTACTTC. Protein product: CSARRREKTYEQYF.

This clonotype was counted once. The chain links TRBV2 to TRBJ1-5; D is uncertain. V was cut by 5 bases and J by 7 bases, with 6 bases left in between. The germline V gene has CDR1 SNHLY and CDR2 FYNNEI. The CDR3 extends over 11 amino acids. CDR3 nucleotide sequence: TGTGCCAGCAGTTATGACCAGCCCCAGCATTTT. It is translated as CASSYDQPQHF.

The J gene is TRBJ2-5, the V gene TRBV24-1; D may match TRBD1 or TRBD2 (5 bases each). This CDR3 region has 14 residues. Trimming shortened V by 5 bases and J by 1 base, and 10 bases separated the two germline ends. Germline V gives CDR1 KGHDR, CDR2 SFDVKD. CDR3 nucleotide sequence: TGTGCCACCAGTGGGTCCGGGACCCAAGAGACCCAGTACTTC. It encodes CATSGSGTQETQYF.

The chain joins TRBV11-2 to TRBJ1-5, with D possibly being TRBD1 (5 bases). The CDR3 covers 12 residues. CDR1 and CDR2 from the germline V gene are SGHAT and FQNNGV. V dropped 1 base and J dropped 9 bases, with 7 bases sitting between them. This CDR3 reads CASSLGGGPQHF. As DNA, the CDR3 is TGTGCCAGCAGCTTAGGTGGGGGGCCCCAGCATTTT.

V gene TRBV30 combines with J gene TRBJ2-7; 11 positions agree with TRBD2. Looked up from germline, CDR1 is GTSNPN and CDR2 is SVGIG (reference sequence). V lost 3 bases and J lost 0; bases outside the gene matches: 1. The CDR3 totals 14 residues. The CDR3 nucleotides read TGTGCCTGGAGACTAGCGGGGGCCTCCTACGAGCAGTACTTC. Its protein product is CAWRLAGASYEQYF.